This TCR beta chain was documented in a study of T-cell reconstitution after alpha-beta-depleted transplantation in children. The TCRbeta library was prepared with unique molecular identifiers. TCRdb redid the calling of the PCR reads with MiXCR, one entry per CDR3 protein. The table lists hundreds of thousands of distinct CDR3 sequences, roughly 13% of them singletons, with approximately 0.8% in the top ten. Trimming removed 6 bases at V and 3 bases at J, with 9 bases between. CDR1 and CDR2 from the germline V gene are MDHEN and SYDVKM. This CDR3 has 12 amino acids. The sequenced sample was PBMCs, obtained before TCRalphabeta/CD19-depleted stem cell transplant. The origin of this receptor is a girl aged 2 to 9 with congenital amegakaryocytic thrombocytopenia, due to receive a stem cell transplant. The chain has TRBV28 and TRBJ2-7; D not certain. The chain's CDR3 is CASRVGLYEQYF. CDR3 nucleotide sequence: TGTGCCAGCAGAGTAGGTCTCTACGAGCAGTACTTC.